These 20 T cell receptor beta chains originate from one sample sequenced in a study of blood T cell repertoires in COVID-19 (dated by TCRdb to 2018 to 2021). Library creation used the immunoSEQ multiplex PCR assay. TCRdb mirrors the immuneACCESS table, restricted to in-frame sequences. Some clones are absent from its copies; in checked studies, under half trace to an unresolved V gene, and the reason for the others is unknown. Within this sample are approximately 200,000 clones, with more than 75% of them counted one time only. The ten largest clones take up under 7% of the sample. Sequencing used peripheral blood. The receptors stem from a woman aged 40 to 50 with COVID-19, enrolled during active disease.

The rearrangement joins TRBV3-1 (or the pseudogene TRBV3-2) to TRBJ1-5; 10 bases are shared with TRBD1. This CDR3 region has 15 residues. CDR1 LGHDT and CDR2 YNNKEL come from the germline V gene (reference sequence). The V and J ends lost 1 base and 11 bases, in that order; junction bases with no gene match: 8. The CDR3 spells CASSQGGTGVGTQHF. In nucleotides, the CDR3 is TGTGCCAGCAGCCAAGGGGGGACAGGGGTCGGGACCCAGCATTTT.

This clone was counted only a few times. The chain has TRBV30 and TRBJ1-1; D possibly corresponds to TRBD1 (6 bases). The germline gives CDR1 GTSNPN, CDR2 SVGIG (reference sequence). V lost 3 bases, J lost 5 bases, and 13 bases lay in between. The CDR3 has 13 amino acids. CDR3 sequence: CAWSRGGGTEAFF. CDR3 in DNA: TGTGCCTGGAGCAGGGGTGGGGGTACTGAAGCTTTCTTT.

The chain joins TRBV3-1 (or the pseudogene TRBV3-2) to TRBJ1-2; weak D call: TRBD1 (5 bases). From germline, CDR1 is LGHDT and CDR2 YNNKEL (reference sequence). The V end was cut by 1 base, the J end by 7 bases, with 25 bases between. This CDR3 contains 18 residues. CDR3 nucleotide sequence: TGTGCCAGCAGCCAAGTGCAGTGGGGGGAAGTAAGCTTACGTGGCTACACCTTC. This translates into CASSQVQWGEVSLRGYTF.

The chain joins TRBV5-5 to TRBJ2-7, with D tentatively TRBD1 (6 bases). Germline values: CDR1 SGHKS, CDR2 YYEKEE (reference sequence). V was pared by 1 base and J by 3 bases, with 8 bases between. The CDR3 has 13 amino acids. As DNA, the CDR3 is TGTGCCAGCAGCTTGCCGGACAGCTACGAGCAGTACTTC. Protein product: CASSLPDSYEQYF.

This chain links TRBV5-5 with TRBJ1-4; a weak D match, TRBD1 (5 bases). The CDR3 consists of 14 residues. V was clipped by 4 bases and J by 0 bases, with 7 bases between them. Germline CDR1 SGHKS, CDR2 YYEKEE (reference sequence). Here the CDR3 reads CASSAGPTNEKLFF. The CDR3 nucleotides are TGTGCCAGCAGCGCGGGACCAACTAATGAAAAACTGTTTTTT.

The J gene is TRBJ1-2, the V gene TRBV12-5; D is uncertain. V was cut by 6 bases and J by 6 bases, with 20 bases left in between. The CDR3 contains 15 residues. Germline CDR1 reads LGHNT; CDR2 reads FRNRAP. CDR3 region: CASGLPFGPRDGYTF. CDR3 in DNA: TGTGCTAGTGGCCTTCCCTTTGGTCCCCGAGATGGCTACACCTTC. The full variable domain, completed using reference TRBV12-5 and TRBJ1-2, is DARVTQTPRHKVTEMGQEVTMRCQPILGHNTVFWYRQTMMQGLELLAYFRNRAPLDDSGMPKDRFSAEMPDATLATLKIQPSEPRDSAVYFCASGLPFGPRDGYTFGSGTRLTVV.

The CDR3 reads CASRTLAGGRSEQFF. CDR3 in DNA: TGTGCCAGTAGGACACTAGCGGGAGGACGAAGTGAGCAGTTCTTC. This chain links TRBV19 with TRBJ2-1, with TRBD2 matching over 12 bases. In germline, CDR1 is LNHDA, CDR2 SQIVND (reference sequence). CDR3 size: 15 residues. Germline trimming cut 6 bases from V and 9 bases from J; bases unmatched to any gene: 9.

This clone was seen a few times. Other nucleotide sequences from this sample produce the same CDR3. The chain links TRBV18 to TRBJ2-7; 8 bases map to TRBD1. Germline loops: CDR1 KGHSH, CDR2 LQKENI. V gave up 3 bases and J gave up 6 bases; unmatched junction bases: 7. The CDR3 loop spans 14 amino acids. CDR3 nucleotides: TGTGCCAGCTCACCTGGTCAGGGGGCGCGCGAGCAGTACTTC. Translation: CASSPGQGAREQYF.

The chain combines TRBV14 with TRBJ2-7; 9 bases are a match to TRBD1. The CDR3 consists of 16 residues. V lost 3 bases and J lost 5; bases outside the gene matches: 11. CDR1 is SGHDN and CDR2 is FVKESK in the germline V gene. DNA of the CDR3: TGTGCCAGCAGCCATTTCTTACAGGGGGCTTCCCACGAGCAGTACTTC. The encoded protein is CASSHFLQGASHEQYF.

The rearrangement uses TRBV9 and TRBJ1-2; D gene ambiguous. The CDR3 is 11 amino acids. V dropped 4 bases and J dropped 7 bases, with 8 bases sitting between them. Germline assignment: CDR1 SGDLS and CDR2 YYNGEE. The CDR3 coding sequence is TGTGCCAGCAGCACGTTAGTTGGCTACACCTTC. This translates into CASSTLVGYTF.

This clone appeared a few times. J is TRBJ2-7 and V is TRBV30; D call uncertain. The CDR3 sequence is 13 residues long. From germline, CDR1 is GTSNPN and CDR2 SVGIG (reference sequence). Trimming stripped 5 bases from V and 7 bases from J, with 18 bases between. This CDR3 reads CAWGRSSPSEQYF. For the CDR3, the DNA is TGTGCCTGGGGTCGTTCAAGCCCTTCGGAGCAGTACTTC.

CDR3 nucleotide sequence: TGTGCCATCAGTGACACCGGACTAGCGGGGGCCGCGAACACCGGGGAGCTGTTTTTT. Protein: CAISDTGLAGAANTGELFF. This chain uses TRBV10-3 with TRBJ2-2; 13 bases line up with TRBD2. CDR3 length: 19 amino acids. Losses at the gene ends were 3 bases for V and 0 bases for J; bases not matched to a gene: 7. Germline loops: CDR1 ENHRY, CDR2 SYGVKD.

This sequence joins TRBV21-1 and TRBJ2-7; the table's D call, TRBD2, has no DNA check behind it. TRBV21-1 is assigned pseudogene status. There are 15 residues in the CDR3. CDR3 sequence: CASSKRLAGNYEQYF. CDR3 nucleotide sequence: TGTGCCAGCAGCAAGCGGCTAGCGGGGAACTACGAGCAGTACTTC.

The chain is built from TRBV18 and TRBJ2-1; D call uncertain. V was shortened by 6 bases and J by 0 bases, with 12 bases between the two germline ends. The CDR3 consists of 15 residues. The germline V gene encodes CDR1 KGHSH and CDR2 LQKENI. In DNA, the CDR3 is TGTGCCAGCTCTCCGGGTCTAATCTCCTACAATGAGCAGTTCTTC. This encodes CASSPGLISYNEQFF.

This rearrangement joins TRBV9 to TRBJ2-3, with TRBD2 as a possible D gene (6 bases). This CDR3 comprises 16 residues. V was shortened by 0 bases and J by 0 bases, with 11 bases between the two germline ends. Germline CDR1 SGDLS, CDR2 YYNGEE. CDR3: CASSVGGRRSTDTQYF. The CDR3 region has the DNA TGTGCCAGCAGCGTAGGGGGGAGGAGAAGCACAGATACGCAGTATTTT.

The chain couples TRBV7-6 to TRBJ2-2; TRBD1 might be the D (6 bases). Trimming cost V 3 bases and J 6 bases, with 14 bases left between them. This CDR3 has 15 residues. The germline CDR1 and CDR2 sequences are SGHVS and FNYEAQ. The CDR3: CASSFQGNFPGELFF. As DNA, the CDR3 is TGTGCCAGCAGCTTTCAGGGGAACTTTCCCGGGGAGCTGTTTTTT. Together with reference TRBV7-6 and TRBJ2-2, the CDR3 gives the full variable domain: GAGVSQSPRYKVTKRGQDVALRCDPISGHVSLYWYRQALGQGPEFLTYFNYEAQQDKSGLPNDRFSAERPEGSISTLTIQRTEQRDSAMYRCASSFQGNFPGELFFGEGSRLTVL.

The V gene is TRBV7-9, the J gene TRBJ2-7; TRBD1 might be the D (5 bases). Per the germline V gene, CDR1 is SEHNR and CDR2 is FQNEAQ (reference sequence). The CDR3 is made up of 14 amino acids. Between the trimmed V and J ends, which lost 4 bases and 4 bases, there was a span of 14 bases. CDR3 nucleotide sequence: TGTGCCAGCAGCTCGGCCCGACAGAGATACGAGCAGTACTTC. Translation: CASSSARQRYEQYF.

This chain uses TRBV19 with TRBJ1-1; possibly TRBD1 for D (5 bases). Trimming left V 1 base short and J 0 bases short, with 18 bases between. The V gene's germline CDR1 is LNHDA and CDR2 SQIVND (reference sequence). This CDR3 is built from 18 residues. CDR3 coding DNA: TGTGCCAGTAGTATAGTGTCCCAGGGTGGTCTCATGAACACTGAAGCTTTCTTT. Protein: CASSIVSQGGLMNTEAFF.

The chain couples TRBV6-5 to TRBJ1-1, with D perhaps matching TRBD1 (5 bases). This CDR3 contains 12 residues. CDR1 and CDR2 from the germline V gene are MNHEY and SVGAGI. V was shortened by 6 bases and J by 3 bases, with 8 bases between the two germline ends. CDR3 sequence reads: CASRGGYTEAFF. The CDR3 DNA is TGTGCCAGCAGGGGGGGATACACTGAAGCTTTCTTT.

This clone was counted once. The rearrangement uses TRBV7-2 and TRBJ2-5, with a weak D call TRBD2 (6 bases). Germline CDR1 is SGHTA and CDR2 is FQGNSA. This CDR3 has 16 amino acids. Trimming removed 3 bases at V and 0 bases at J, with 14 bases between. The CDR3 coding sequence is TGTGCCAGCAGCTTTGGCCCGGGAGTCGACCAAGAGACCCAGTACTTC. The encoded protein is CASSFGPGVDQETQYF.